The 14 T cell receptor beta chains in this list originate from one sample, sequenced in a study of PD-L1 blockade in urothelial cancer. TCRdb keeps only in-frame clones here, not all; method: immunoSEQ multiplex PCR. The sample includes roughly 20,000 clones, 90% seen only once; the top ten take about 16%. This material consisted of PBMCs, taken around atezolizumab (anti-PD-L1) treatment. These receptors were collected from a woman aged 55-70 years with urothelial cancer.

This chain connects TRBV30 to TRBJ2-7, with 7 bases lining up with TRBD2. Germline assignment: CDR1 GTSNPN and CDR2 SVGIG (reference sequence). The V and J ends lost 4 bases and 3 bases, in that order; junction bases with no gene match: 6. The CDR3 runs 13 residues. CDR3 residues: CAWNRGEGYEQYF. The CDR3 DNA is TGTGCCTGGAACCGGGGGGAGGGCTACGAGCAGTACTTC.

The genes are TRBV11-3 and TRBJ1-1; D is ambiguous. V was pared by 0 bases and J by 6 bases, with 8 bases between. The CDR3 spans 13 residues. Germline assignment: CDR1 SGHNT and CDR2 YENEEA. CDR3 region: CASSLDYGSEAFF. The CDR3 nucleotides are TGTGCCAGCAGCTTAGATTACGGGTCTGAAGCTTTCTTT.

The V and J genes are TRBV2 and TRBJ2-7, with 15 bases aligning to TRBD2. The ends lost 7 bases at V and 6 bases at J; junction bases unmatched: 7. The CDR3 runs to 15 residues. Germline V gene sequence: CDR1 SNHLY, CDR2 FYNNEI. The CDR3 DNA is TGTGCCAGCACCCGTGGGACTAGCGGGAGGAGCGAGCAGTACTTC. It translates to CASTRGTSGRSEQYF.

The chain is built from TRBV5-1 and TRBJ2-7; TRBD2 matches 12 bases. The CDR3 sequence is 14 residues long. Looked up from germline, CDR1 is SGHRS and CDR2 is YFSETQ. V shed 7 bases and J 6 bases; nucleotides not matched to a gene: 8. DNA for the CDR3: TGCGCCAGCCGAGATGTACTAGCGGGAGGCGAGCAGTACTTC. Its protein product is CASRDVLAGGEQYF.

J is TRBJ2-5 and V is TRBV4-2, with 14 bases fitting TRBD2. The ends lost 4 bases at V and 1 base at J; junction bases unmatched: 8. The length of the CDR3 is 18 residues. Per the germline V gene, CDR1 is LGHNA and CDR2 is YNFKEQ. The CDR3 sequence: CASSRALGLAGGQETQYF. CDR3 DNA: TGTGCCAGCAGCCGGGCCTTAGGACTAGCGGGAGGCCAAGAGACCCAGTACTTC.

This chain joins TRBV7-3 and TRBJ2-2; TRBD1 matches 8 bases. Germline V lookup: CDR1 SGHTA, CDR2 FQGTGA. The CDR3 covers 16 residues. The V gene end was trimmed by 2 bases and the J gene end by 6 bases; junction bases not matched to a gene: 8. Here the CDR3 DNA reads TGTGCCAGCAGCTTAGGGGCGGCAGGGGGCGCCGGGGAGCTGTTTTTT. Protein: CASSLGAAGGAGELFF.

The V call is TRBV4-2, the J call TRBJ2-1; D perhaps matches TRBD2 (6 bases). Trimming pared 1 base from V and 10 bases from J, leaving 17 bases between. This CDR3 is 15 amino acids long. The germline V gene has CDR1 LGHNA and CDR2 YNFKEQ. CDR3 amino acids: CASSQGRGVAVEQFF. CDR3 in DNA: TGTGCCAGCAGCCAAGGTCGAGGGGTAGCGGTGGAGCAGTTCTTC.

The J gene is TRBJ1-1, the V gene TRBV6-5, with D possibly matching TRBD1 (6 bases). V was pared by 6 bases and J by 11 bases, with 19 bases between. The CDR3 is 13 residues long. Looked up from germline, CDR1 is MNHEY and CDR2 is SVGAGI. The CDR3 is CASRPTGQPRAFF. The CDR3 coding sequence is TGTGCCAGCAGGCCTACCGGACAGCCTAGGGCTTTCTTT.

This chain connects TRBV5-8 to TRBJ1-2; 7 nucleotides agree with TRBD1. This CDR3 is 15 amino acids long. V trimming: 0 bases; J trimming: 0 bases; junction bases outside the gene matches: 2. The germline V gene encodes CDR1 SGHTS and CDR2 YDEGEE. The CDR3 loop reads CASSLGGTANYGYTF. The CDR3 DNA sequence: TGTGCCAGCAGCTTGGGGGGGACAGCTAACTATGGCTACACCTTC.

The V call is TRBV7-8, the J call TRBJ2-1; D might be TRBD2 (6 bases). The CDR3 totals 18 residues. The germline gives CDR1 SGHVS, CDR2 FQNEAQ. The V end lost 2 bases, the J end lost 1 base, and 18 bases lay between the germline ends. The CDR3, as DNA: TGTGCCAGCAGCTTAACCGCGGGACTCCGAAAATCCTACAATGAGCAGTTCTTC. Protein: CASSLTAGLRKSYNEQFF.

The chain has TRBV27 and TRBJ2-3, with a tentative D call TRBD1 (6 bases). Germline CDR1 MNHEY, CDR2 SMNVEV (reference sequence). Trimming removed 3 bases from V and 8 bases from J, with 15 bases in between. The CDR3 totals 14 residues. CDR3 coding DNA: TGTGCCAGCAGTTTTGCGACAGGATCTTTTACGCAGTATTTT. Its translation is CASSFATGSFTQYF.

This clone appeared once. The V and J genes are TRBV10-1 and TRBJ1-2; D is possibly TRBD1 (6 bases). From germline, CDR1 is WNHNN and CDR2 SYGVQD (reference sequence). V lost 6 bases to trimming and J lost 14 bases, with 25 bases between them. The CDR3 extends over 14 amino acids. As DNA, the CDR3 is TGCGCCAGCAGCCCTCAAGTAGGGGCAGGGGAGATAACCTTC. Protein product: CASSPQVGAGEITF.

The chain joins TRBV18 to TRBJ2-7; the D gene is possibly TRBD1 (5 bases). CDR1 and CDR2 from the germline V gene are KGHSH and LQKENI. V dropped 2 bases and J dropped 3 bases, with 8 bases sitting between them. CDR3 length equals 13 residues. The CDR3 spells CASSPTTDYEQYF. CDR3 bases: TGTGCCAGCTCACCAACGACAGACTACGAGCAGTACTTC. Combining the CDR3 with reference TRBV18 and TRBJ2-7 gives the whole variable domain NAGVMQNPRHLVRRRGQEARLRCSPMKGHSHVYWYRQLPEEGLKFMVYLQKENIIDESGMPKERFSAEFPKEGPSILRIQQVVRGDSAAYFCASSPTTDYEQYFGPGTRLTVT.

The chain recombines TRBV7-9 with TRBJ2-1; 8 nucleotides match TRBD2. The CDR3 totals 15 residues. CDR1 SEHNR and CDR2 FQNEAQ come from the germline V gene (reference sequence). V lost 1 base to trimming and J lost 6 bases; unmatched junction nucleotides: 5. CDR3 sequence: CASSLDGRGANEQFF. CDR3 in DNA: TGTGCCAGCAGCTTAGACGGGAGGGGGGCCAATGAGCAGTTCTTC.